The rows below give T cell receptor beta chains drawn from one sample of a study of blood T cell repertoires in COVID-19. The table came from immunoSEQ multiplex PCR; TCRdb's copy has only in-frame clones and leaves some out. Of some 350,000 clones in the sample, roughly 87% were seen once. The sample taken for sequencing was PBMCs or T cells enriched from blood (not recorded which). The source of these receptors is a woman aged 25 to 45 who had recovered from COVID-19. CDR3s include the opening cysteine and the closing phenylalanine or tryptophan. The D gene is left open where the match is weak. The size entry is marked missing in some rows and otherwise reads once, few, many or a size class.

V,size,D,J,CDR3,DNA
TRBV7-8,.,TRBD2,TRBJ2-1,CASSLFNLSSGVLYNEQFF,TGTGCCAGCAGCTTATTTAATCTGAGTAGCGGGGTTTTATACAATGAGCAGTTCTTC
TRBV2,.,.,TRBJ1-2,CASSVRSATIF,TGTGCCAGCAGTGTTCGGAGCGCAACCATCTTC
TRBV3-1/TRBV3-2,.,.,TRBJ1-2,CASSLIGTPGYTF,TGTGCCAGCAGCCTCATCGGGACTCCTGGCTACACCTTC
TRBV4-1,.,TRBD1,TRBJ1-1,CASSQESGQGNTEAFF,TGCGCCAGCAGCCAAGAATCAGGACAGGGGAACACTGAAGCTTTCTTT
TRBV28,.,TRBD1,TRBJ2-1,CASSSTGVDEQFF,TGTGCCAGCAGTTCCACAGGGGTCGATGAGCAGTTCTTC
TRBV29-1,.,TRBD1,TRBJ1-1,CSASDRGAVEAFF,TGCAGCGCCTCGGACAGGGGAGCGGTTGAAGCTTTCTTT
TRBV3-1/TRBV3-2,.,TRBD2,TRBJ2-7,CASSQESGRAYEQYF,TGTGCCAGCAGCCAAGAATCAGGGAGGGCCTACGAGCAGTACTTC
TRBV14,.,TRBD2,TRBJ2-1,CASSQNLAGGQFF,TGTGCCAGCAGCCAGAACTTGGCGGGGGGACAGTTCTTC
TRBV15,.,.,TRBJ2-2,CATSLQVNTGELFF,TGTGCCACCAGCTTACAAGTTAACACCGGGGAGCTGTTTTTT
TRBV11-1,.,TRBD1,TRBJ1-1,CASSGQGRNTEAFF,TGTGCCAGCAGCGGACAGGGCAGGAACACTGAAGCTTTCTTT
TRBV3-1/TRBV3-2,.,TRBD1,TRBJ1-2,CASSLGQNYGYTF,TGTGCCAGCAGCCTGGGACAGAACTATGGCTACACCTTC
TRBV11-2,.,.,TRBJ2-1,CASSPWTISYNEQFF,TGTGCCAGCAGCCCCTGGACAATCTCCTACAATGAGCAGTTCTTC
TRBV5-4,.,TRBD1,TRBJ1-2,CASSLRGGGEGYTF,TGTGCCAGCAGCTTGAGAGGGGGCGGAGAGGGCTACACCTTC
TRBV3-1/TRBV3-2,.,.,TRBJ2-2,CASRGSGELFF,TGTGCCAGCCGGGGTTCCGGGGAGCTGTTTTTT
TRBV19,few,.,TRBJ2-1,CASSISGFDNEQFF,TGTGCCAGTAGTATTTCAGGGTTCGACAATGAGCAGTTCTTC
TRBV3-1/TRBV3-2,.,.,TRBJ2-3,CASSPSSAPDTQYF,TGTGCCAGCAGCCCCTCTAGCGCCCCAGATACGCAGTATTTT
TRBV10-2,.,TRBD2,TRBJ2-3,CASSEKRGFTDTQYF,TGCGCCAGCAGTGAAAAGCGGGGGTTCACAGATACGCAGTATTTT
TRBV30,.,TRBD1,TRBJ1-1,CAHRQGTTEAFF,TGTGCCCATCGACAGGGGACCACTGAAGCTTTCTTT
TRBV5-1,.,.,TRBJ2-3,CASSLGRVTDTQYF,TGCGCCAGCAGCTTGGGTAGAGTCACAGATACGCAGTATTTT
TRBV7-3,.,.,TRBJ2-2,CASRTGGPAGELFF,TGTGCCAGCCGGACGGGGGGCCCCGCCGGGGAGCTGTTTTTT
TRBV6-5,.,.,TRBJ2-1,CASRGQGSYNEQFF,TGTGCCAGCAGGGGGCAGGGCTCCTACAATGAGCAGTTCTTC
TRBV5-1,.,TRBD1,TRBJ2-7,CASSLQGPDVYEQYF,TGCGCCAGCAGCTTACAGGGGCCCGACGTCTACGAGCAGTACTTC
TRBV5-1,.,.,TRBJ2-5,CASSTGQETQYF,TGCGCCAGCAGCACCGGGCAAGAGACCCAGTACTTC
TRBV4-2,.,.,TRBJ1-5,CASSLGRSDQPQHF,TGTGCCAGCAGCCTCGGTCGTTCCGATCAGCCCCAGCATTTT
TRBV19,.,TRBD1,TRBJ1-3,CASRRRQGARGNTIYF,TGTGCCAGTAGAAGAAGACAGGGGGCGCGTGGAAACACCATATATTTT
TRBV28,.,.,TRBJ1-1,CASSLRGTENTEAFF,TGTGCCAGCAGTTTACGCGGGACGGAGAACACTGAAGCTTTCTTT
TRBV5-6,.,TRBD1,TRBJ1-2,CASSSGTGTYGYTF,TGTGCCAGCAGCTCCGGGACAGGGACCTATGGCTACACCTTC
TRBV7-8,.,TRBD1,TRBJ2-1,CASSSGQGRYNEQFF,TGTGCCAGCAGCTCCGGACAGGGGCGATACAATGAGCAGTTCTTC
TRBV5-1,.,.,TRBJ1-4,CASSGDRVNEKLFF,TGCGCCAGCAGCGGTGACAGAGTAAATGAAAAACTGTTTTTT
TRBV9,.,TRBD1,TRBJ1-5,CASSPTGQFGQPQHF,TGTGCCAGCAGCCCGACGGGACAGTTTGGCCAGCCCCAGCATTTT
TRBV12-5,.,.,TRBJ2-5,CASGLVLGGLPRGQETQYF,TGTGCTAGTGGTTTGGTGCTCGGGGGACTCCCTCGGGGGCAAGAGACCCAGTACTTC
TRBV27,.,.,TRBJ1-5,CASSLGLNQPQHF,TGTGCCAGCAGTTTAGGGCTCAATCAGCCCCAGCATTTT
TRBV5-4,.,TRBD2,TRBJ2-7,CASSSKTSGSYEQYF,TGTGCCAGCAGCTCCAAGACTAGCGGATCCTACGAGCAGTACTTC
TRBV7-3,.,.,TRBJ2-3,CASSTGPSDTQYF,TGTGCCAGCAGTACCGGTCCCTCCGATACGCAGTATTTT
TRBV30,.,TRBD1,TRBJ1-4,CAWMGQPNEKLFF,TGTGCCTGGATGGGACAGCCTAATGAAAAACTGTTTTTT
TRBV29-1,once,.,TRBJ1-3,CSVDTSGNTIYF,TGCAGCGTCGACACCTCTGGAAACACCATATATTTT
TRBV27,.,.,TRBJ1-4,CASSLGRTNEKLFF,TGTGCCAGCAGTTTGGGGCGGACTAATGAAAAACTGTTTTTT
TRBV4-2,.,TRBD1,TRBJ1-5,CASSQEGQGGNQPQHF,TGTGCCAGCAGCCAAGAGGGGCAGGGGGGTAATCAGCCCCAGCATTTT
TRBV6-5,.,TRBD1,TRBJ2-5,CASSKGQGAPETQYF,TGTGCCAGCAGCAAGGGACAGGGGGCGCCGGAGACCCAGTACTTC
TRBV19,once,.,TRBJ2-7,CASSTALGGSLYEQYF,TGTGCCAGTAGTACGGCTCTTGGAGGGTCTTTATACGAGCAGTACTTC
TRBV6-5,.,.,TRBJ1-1,CASSQDQGLDTEAFF,TGTGCCAGCAGCCAAGATCAGGGACTCGACACTGAAGCTTTCTTT
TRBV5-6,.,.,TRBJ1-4,CASSFVLNEKLFF,TGTGCCAGCAGCTTTGTTCTGAATGAAAAACTGTTTTTT
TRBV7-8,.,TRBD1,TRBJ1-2,CASSYKTGVDNYGYTF,TGTGCCAGCAGCTATAAGACAGGGGTAGATAACTATGGCTACACCTTC
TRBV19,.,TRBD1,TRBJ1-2,CASSTTPGQRGYTF,TGTGCCAGTAGTACCACACCGGGACAGAGGGGCTACACCTTC
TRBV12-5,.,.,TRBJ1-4,CASGLVLGFGEKLFF,TGTGCTAGTGGTTTGGTACTAGGGTTTGGTGAAAAACTGTTTTTT
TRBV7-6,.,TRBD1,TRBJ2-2,CASSPPTQGHGELFF,TGTGCCAGCAGCCCGCCTACACAGGGGCACGGGGAGCTGTTTTTT
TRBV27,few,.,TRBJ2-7,CASSLQGYEQYF,TGTGCCAGCAGCCTCCAGGGCTACGAGCAGTACTTC
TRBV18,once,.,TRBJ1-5,CASSPGRQGNQPQHF,TGTGCCAGCTCACCTGGCCGGCAGGGCAATCAGCCCCAGCATTTT
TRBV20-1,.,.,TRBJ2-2,CSASLGAWDTGELFF,TGCAGTGCTAGTTTGGGGGCGTGGGACACCGGGGAGCTGTTTTTT
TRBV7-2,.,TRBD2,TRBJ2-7,CASSSTGLGVYEQYF,TGTGCCAGCAGCTCCACCGGACTAGGGGTATACGAGCAGTACTTC
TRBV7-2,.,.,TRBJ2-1,CASSLDGSSYNEQFF,TGTGCCAGCAGCTTAGACGGGAGCTCCTACAATGAGCAGTTCTTC
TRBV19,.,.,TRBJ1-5,CASTPFGSYSNQPQHF,TGTGCCAGTACCCCCTTCGGGTCTTATAGCAATCAGCCCCAGCATTTT
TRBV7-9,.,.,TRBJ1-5,CATGGPNGQPQHF,TGTGCCACAGGAGGTCCAAACGGACAGCCCCAGCATTTT
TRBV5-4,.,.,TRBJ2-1,CASSFKAGNEQFF,TGTGCCAGCAGCTTTAAGGCGGGAAATGAGCAGTTCTTC